Below are 26 T cell receptor beta chains sequenced from a single sample in a study of metastatic and nonmetastatic thyroid tumors. Among the patients, none had received any treatment before thyroid surgery. TCRdb re-called the PCR reads with MiXCR. The sample has some 20,000 clones; around 14% are singletons. The sample consisted of blood. These receptors came from a female donor with papillary thyroid cancer or a benign thyroid nodule (not recorded which). Some clones in this sample may be carry-over from other donors' samples.

This clone showed up many times. CDR3 protein: CASSVSGRGHYNEQFF. The CDR3 DNA is TGTGCCAGCAGTGTAAGCGGGAGAGGTCACTACAATGAGCAGTTCTTC. The V gene is TRBV6-1, the J gene TRBJ2-1; 8 bases align to TRBD2. The CDR3 sequence is 16 residues long. The germline gives CDR1 MNHNS, CDR2 SASEGT. V shed 4 bases, J shed 3 bases, and the junction held 8 bases outside the gene matches.

This clone showed up just a few times. It is unclear where the CDR3 begins or ends on the DNA, so no DNA is shown, and the CDR3 is as TCRdb lists it. CDR3 in amino acids: CASSEVAVGADTLYF. The chain recombines TRBV6-1 with TRBJ2-3; the D call TRBD2 from the table was never checked on the DNA. Ends included, the CDR3 has 15 residues. CDR1 is MNHNS and CDR2 is SASEGT in the germline V gene.

Many counts were recorded for this clone. The chain is built from TRBV2 and TRBJ1-3, with D perhaps matching TRBD1 (5 bases). The length of the CDR3 is 13 residues. V lost 7 bases and J lost 2, with 9 bases in between. The germline V gene has CDR1 SNHLY and CDR2 FYNNEI. CDR3 loop: CASKGTAGNTIYF. The CDR3 DNA is TGTGCCAGCAAAGGGACGGCTGGAAACACCATATATTTT.

In its sample, this clone was seen many times. This sequence joins TRBV30 and TRBJ1-1; the D is unclear. Germline V gene data show CDR1 as GTSNPN and CDR2 as SVGIG (reference sequence). The length of the CDR3 is 12 residues. V lost 1 base to trimming and J lost 11 bases, with 14 bases between them. The CDR3 reads CAWSGREDKAFF. The CDR3 bases are TGTGCCTGGAGTGGACGGGAAGATAAGGCTTTCTTT.

At least ten counts were recorded for this clone. This CDR3 is also generated by other DNA sequences in the sample. CDR3 region: CSARRGGAGTEAFF. The CDR3 DNA reads as TGCAGTGCTAGGCGTGGGGGCGCAGGCACTGAAGCTTTCTTT. This rearrangement joins TRBV20-1 to TRBJ1-1; a possible D gene is TRBD1 (6 bases). The CDR3 contains 14 residues. From germline, CDR1 is DFQATT and CDR2 SNEGSKA (reference sequence). V was shortened by 3 bases and J by 4 bases, with 15 bases between the two germline ends.

In this sample, this clone turned up many times. The chain carries TRBV13 and TRBJ1-1, with D tentatively TRBD1 (6 bases). CDR3 length: 13 residues. CDR1 is PRHDT, CDR2 FYEKMQ, per germline (reference sequence). V lost 1 base and J 7 bases, leaving 10 bases between the germline ends. This chain's CDR3 is CASSLEGTLEAFF. Written as DNA, the CDR3 is TGTGCCAGCAGCTTAGAGGGGACACTTGAAGCTTTCTTT.

This clone was picked up many times. This chain uses TRBV7-9 with TRBJ2-5; D possibly corresponds to TRBD2 (5 bases). CDR3 length: 14 residues. Trimming cost V 2 bases and J 2 bases, with 9 bases left between them. Germline lookup yields CDR1 SEHNR and CDR2 FQNEAQ (reference sequence). The CDR3 nucleotides read TGTGCCAGCAGCTTAAGCGGCAGACAAGAGACCCAGTACTTC. This gives the protein CASSLSGRQETQYF.

The chain carries TRBV7-9 and TRBJ1-3; D is unclear. Per germline, CDR1 SEHNR and CDR2 FQNEAQ (reference sequence). The length of the CDR3 is 14 residues. Trimming took off 2 bases at V and 2 bases at J, with 7 bases between the two ends. DNA for the CDR3: TGTGCCAGCAGCTTAAAGGGCCCTGGAAACACCATATATTTT. Translating it yields CASSLKGPGNTIYF.

By sample share, this clone is medium-sized. The chain couples TRBV6-2 or TRBV6-3 to TRBJ1-5; the D is unclear. Germline V CDR1 and CDR2: MNHEY, SVGEGT. Trimming stripped 0 bases from V and 6 bases from J, with 6 bases between. The CDR3 runs to 13 residues. The CDR3 reads CASSYSWTQPQHF. CDR3 in DNA: TGTGCCAGCAGTTACTCATGGACTCAGCCCCAGCATTTT.

This clone came up a few times. This chain links TRBV18 with TRBJ2-5; 7 positions agree with TRBD1. With V trimmed by 8 bases and J by 1 base, 7 bases remained unmatched. The CDR3 length is 14 residues. From germline, CDR1 is KGHSH and CDR2 LQKENI. Here the CDR3 DNA reads TGTGCCAGCGCGAAAAACAGGGGCCAAGAGACCCAGTACTTC. Its translation: CASAKNRGQETQYF.

This clone came up many times. V usage is TRBV4-2 and J usage is TRBJ2-2, with D perhaps matching TRBD2 (6 bases). The germline V and J ends were trimmed by 0 bases and 6 bases, with 11 bases remaining between them. The germline CDR1 and CDR2 sequences are LGHNA and YNFKEQ. This CDR3 has 15 amino acids. CDR3 nucleotides: TGTGCCAGCAGCCAAGAAGCTAGCGCGTCCGGGGAGCTGTTTTTT. Protein product: CASSQEASASGELFF.

This clone was detected a few times. The chain uses TRBV6-2 or TRBV6-3 and TRBJ1-2, with a possible D match to TRBD1 (5 bases). The CDR3 is 15 amino acids. Germline loops: CDR1 MNHEY, CDR2 SVGEGT. V lost 8 bases and J lost 0, with 16 bases in between. The CDR3 sequence: CASADGGRPNYGYTF. In nucleotides, the CDR3 is TGTGCCAGCGCTGACGGGGGGAGGCCTAACTATGGCTACACCTTC.

This clone is medium-sized (0.01 to 0.1%). This chain connects TRBV27 to TRBJ2-7; 10 bases line up with TRBD1. There are 15 residues in the CDR3. After removal of 6 bases from V and 2 bases from J, the junction contained 7 bases not matched to a gene. From germline, CDR1 is MNHEY and CDR2 SMNVEV (reference sequence). CDR3 in amino acids: CASRSDRGIAYEQYF. The CDR3 region has the DNA TGTGCCAGCAGATCGGACAGGGGGATAGCCTACGAGCAGTACTTC.

This clone was picked up many times. This chain links TRBV11-1 with TRBJ2-2, with 11 bases fitting TRBD2. CDR3 size: 16 residues. Looked up from germline, CDR1 is SGHAT and CDR2 is FQDESV (reference sequence). With 0 bases clipped from V and 6 bases from J, the junction kept 3 bases outside the gene matches. CDR3 bases: TGTGCCAGCAGCTTAGCGCTAGCGGGAGGATCCGGGGAGCTGTTTTTT. Translating gives CASSLALAGGSGELFF.

This clone has a count of ten or more. The J gene is TRBJ1-5, the V gene TRBV30, with no clear D. CDR3 length equals 13 residues. CDR1 is GTSNPN and CDR2 is SVGIG in the germline V gene (reference sequence). V lost 4 bases and J lost 3, with 10 bases in between. The CDR3, as DNA: TGTGCCTGGACAGAGGGTTTCAATCAGCCCCAGCATTTT. It yields the protein CAWTEGFNQPQHF.

This clone was detected ten times or more. A much larger clonotype is one base distant, so this may be a read error. The chain employs TRBV27 and TRBJ1-6; unclear D gene. The CDR3 has 14 amino acids. Germline loops: CDR1 MNHEY, CDR2 SMNVEV (reference sequence). Here the CDR3 reads CASSLTPANSPPHF. Here the CDR3 DNA reads TGTGCCAGCAGTCTTACTCCCGCTAATTCACCCCCCCACTTT.

This clone was seen only a few times. Just one base apart from a much larger clone, this may be a read error. The same CDR3 arises from other DNA sequences in this sample as well. The chain has TRBV3-1 and TRBJ1-1; D gene unclear. There are 14 residues in the CDR3. V shed 0 bases and J shed 4 bases, with 9 bases lying between them. Germline V gene data show CDR1 as LGHDT and CDR2 as YNNKEL (reference sequence). CDR3 DNA: TGTGCCAGCAGCCAAGATACGGGCACCACTGAAGCTTTCTTT. Translating gives CASSQDTGTTEAFF.

This clone was counted ten times or more. CDR3 bases: TGTGCCACCTACTTACAGGGGTTCTATGGCTACACCTTC. Protein sequence: CATYLQGFYGYTF. The chain carries TRBV30 and TRBJ1-2, with TRBD1 matching over 7 bases. The CDR3 covers 13 residues. Germline values: CDR1 GTSNPN, CDR2 SVGIG (reference sequence). With V trimmed by 8 bases and J by 4 bases, 10 bases remained unmatched.

This clone was detected only a few times. The sample holds other DNA sequences that translate to the same CDR3. The chain recombines TRBV18 with TRBJ1-5; TRBD1 might be the D (6 bases). The CDR3 extends over 16 amino acids. The V end was cut by 4 bases, the J end by 0 bases, with 13 bases between. CDR1 and CDR2 from the germline V gene are KGHSH and LQKENI. The CDR3 spells CASSRTRTDSNQPQHF. The CDR3 region has the DNA TGTGCCAGCTCACGGACCAGGACAGATAGCAATCAGCCCCAGCATTTT.

This clone was counted between two and nine times. The V and J genes are TRBV3-1 and TRBJ2-7; no firm D call. Germline V gene sequence: CDR1 LGHDT, CDR2 YNNKEL (reference sequence). V lost 3 bases and J 5 bases, leaving 14 bases between the germline ends. This CDR3 has 14 residues. The CDR3 loop is CASSHRTREHEQYF. The CDR3 DNA reads as TGTGCCAGCAGCCACCGGACCCGTGAGCACGAGCAGTACTTC.

The genes are TRBV19 and TRBJ2-2; no definite D call. V was clipped by 3 bases and J by 2 bases, with 16 bases between them. The CDR3 sequence is 17 residues long. The germline V gene has CDR1 LNHDA and CDR2 SQIVND (reference sequence). CDR3 in amino acids: CASSMMVVTLNTGELFF. The CDR3 nucleotides read TGTGCCAGTAGTATGATGGTGGTAACCCTAAACACCGGGGAGCTGTTTTTT. The full variable domain, completed using reference TRBV19 and TRBJ2-2, is DGGITQSPKYLFRKEGQNVTLSCEQNLNHDAMYWYRQDPGQGLRLIYYSQIVNDFQKGDIAEGYSVSREKKESFPLTVTSAQKNPTAFYLCASSMMVVTLNTGELFFGEGSRLTVL.

This clone was counted many times. The chain is built from TRBV11-3 and TRBJ1-5; 9 nucleotides line up with TRBD1. Germline V gene sequence: CDR1 SGHNT, CDR2 YENEEA. This CDR3 region has 17 residues. J gave up 1 base and V 1 base, and 5 bases lay outside the gene matches. DNA of the CDR3: TGTGCCAGCAGCTTAGTTACAGGGGGCGTGAGCAATCAGCCCCAGCATTTT. It codes for CASSLVTGGVSNQPQHF.

This clone has ten or more counts. This chain connects TRBV6-1 to TRBJ2-5; possibly TRBD1 for D (7 bases). This CDR3 is 17 amino acids long. V gave up 3 bases and J gave up 2 bases, with 19 bases separating them. CDR1 MNHNS and CDR2 SASEGT come from the germline V gene. Here the CDR3 reads CASSERGGTAKQETQYF. The CDR3 bases are TGTGCCAGCAGTGAGCGAGGCGGGACAGCGAAACAAGAGACCCAGTACTTC.

This clone occurred many times. A read error is possible here, since a much larger clone lies one base away. The chain links TRBV2 to TRBJ2-5; D unresolved. CDR1 is SNHLY, CDR2 FYNNEI, per germline. The CDR3 runs 12 residues. The CDR3 loop is CASGDLGETQYF. Written as DNA, the CDR3 is TGTGCCAGCGGTGACCTCGGGGAGACCCAGTACTTC.

DNA of the CDR3: TGTGCCAGCAGTCGAGCGGAGGTAAACACAGATACGCAGTATTTT. This gives the protein CASSRAEVNTDTQYF. The chain uses TRBV6-1 and TRBJ2-3; tentative D call: TRBD2 (5 bases). The CDR3 contains 15 residues. V lost 5 bases and J lost 2, with 14 bases in between. CDR1 and CDR2 (germline): MNHNS, SASEGT.

The gene calls are TRBV19 and TRBJ2-7; TRBD2 might be the D (5 bases). V lost 1 base and J 7 bases, leaving 20 bases between the germline ends. The CDR3 runs 16 residues. Germline-derived CDR1 and CDR2 are LNHDA and SQIVND (reference sequence). The CDR3 DNA reads TGTGCCAGTAGTATAGTCTGGGGAGAGCCACTGGGGGAGCAGTACTTC. Protein sequence: CASSIVWGEPLGEQYF.